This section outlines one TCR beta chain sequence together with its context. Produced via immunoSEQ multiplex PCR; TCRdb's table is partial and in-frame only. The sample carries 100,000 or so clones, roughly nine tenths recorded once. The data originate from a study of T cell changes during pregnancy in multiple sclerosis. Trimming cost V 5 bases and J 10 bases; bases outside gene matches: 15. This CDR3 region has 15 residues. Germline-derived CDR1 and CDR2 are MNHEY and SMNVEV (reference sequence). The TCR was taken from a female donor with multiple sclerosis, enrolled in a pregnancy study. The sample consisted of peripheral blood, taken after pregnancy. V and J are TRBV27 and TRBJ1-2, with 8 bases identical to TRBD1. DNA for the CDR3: TGTGCCAGCAGTCCCTGGGACAGGCTGAATGGGGACTACACCTTC. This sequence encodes CASSPWDRLNGDYTF.